Each of the 20 T cell receptor beta chains below was sequenced from the same sample in a study of cytomegalovirus exposure and HLA in healthy donors. Researchers ran the PCR with 60 Vbeta and 13 Jbeta primers. Produced via immunoSEQ multiplex PCR; TCRdb's table is partial and in-frame only. This sample's clone table lists around 45,000 clones. The material sequenced was PBMCs. The receptors here all came from a woman in her twenties or thirties in good health and CMV-seronegative.

This chain connects TRBV14 to TRBJ1-3; D is undetermined. The CDR3 is made up of 15 amino acids. Germline V gene lookup returns CDR1 SGHDN and CDR2 FVKESK. V lost 1 base to trimming and J lost 2 bases, with 9 bases between them. The DNA for the CDR3 is TGTGCCAGCAGCCAAGGGGCCGGGGCTGGAAACACCATATATTTT. Translating it yields CASSQGAGAGNTIYF.

This chain uses TRBV19 with TRBJ2-7; maybe TRBD1 (5 bases). CDR3 length equals 14 residues. Germline V gene lookup returns CDR1 LNHDA and CDR2 SQIVND (reference sequence). Trimming removed 5 bases at V and 3 bases at J, with 14 bases between. In nucleotides, the CDR3 is TGTGCCAGTAGTCGCAGAACCCAGGGCTACGAGCAGTACTTC. Protein sequence: CASSRRTQGYEQYF.

J is TRBJ1-1 and V is TRBV19; TRBD1 matches at 10 bases. J lost 6 bases, V lost 6 bases, and 7 bases had no gene match. The CDR3 extends over 14 amino acids. Germline lookup yields CDR1 LNHDA and CDR2 SQIVND (reference sequence). The CDR3 DNA is TGTGCCAGTAGGGGCGGGACAGGGGTTGCTGAAGCTTTCTTT. Its protein product is CASRGGTGVAEAFF. Using reference TRBV19 and TRBJ1-1 for the parts outside the CDR3, the full variable domain is DGGITQSPKYLFRKEGQNVTLSCEQNLNHDAMYWYRQDPGQGLRLIYYSQIVNDFQKGDIAEGYSVSREKKESFPLTVTSAQKNPTAFYLCASRGGTGVAEAFFGQGTRLTVV.

V gene TRBV4-1 combines with J gene TRBJ2-7, with D maybe TRBD2 (6 bases). Germline values: CDR1 MGHRA, CDR2 YSYEKL. This CDR3 has 14 amino acids. V was pared by 3 bases and J by 4 bases, with 13 bases between. The chain's CDR3 is CASSQAGLSYEQYF. CDR3 in DNA: TGCGCCAGCAGCCAGGCCGGACTATCGTACGAGCAGTACTTC.

This chain uses TRBV2 with TRBJ1-2, with D unclear. V dropped 7 bases and J dropped 0 bases, with 15 bases sitting between them. This CDR3 spans 15 amino acids. Germline lookup yields CDR1 SNHLY and CDR2 FYNNEI. The CDR3 nucleotides are TGTGCCAGCACCTTGAGGCGGAGAGCTAACTATGGCTACACCTTC. Translation: CASTLRRRANYGYTF.

The chain combines TRBV20-1 with TRBJ1-1; perhaps TRBD1 as D (5 bases). Trimming pared 2 bases from V and 6 bases from J, leaving 7 bases between. Germline CDR1 is DFQATT and CDR2 is SNEGSKA (reference sequence). This CDR3 has 11 amino acids. In DNA form, the CDR3 reads TGCAGTGCTAGATCCAGGGCTGAAGCTTTCTTT. Translation: CSARSRAEAFF.

The chain recombines TRBV28 with TRBJ2-7; D possibly corresponds to TRBD1 (5 bases). Germline CDR1 reads MDHEN; CDR2 reads SYDVKM. The CDR3 extends over 13 amino acids. V dropped 6 bases and J dropped 2 bases, with 11 bases sitting between them. CDR3 amino acids: CASSLTAAYEQYF. CDR3 nucleotides: TGTGCCAGCAGCCTGACAGCAGCCTACGAGCAGTACTTC.

The CDR3 DNA reads as TGTGCCAGCAGCGCAAGGACAGCGACTAACTATGGCTACACCTTC. Translation: CASSARTATNYGYTF. The gene calls are TRBV9 and TRBJ1-2, with D possibly matching TRBD1 (6 bases). This CDR3 region has 15 residues. The V gene lost 3 bases and the J gene lost 0 bases, with 12 bases spanning the gap. Germline lookup yields CDR1 SGDLS and CDR2 YYNGEE.

The chain links TRBV5-1 to TRBJ2-1, with D perhaps TRBD2 (5 bases). This CDR3 spans 13 amino acids. Germline V gives CDR1 SGHRS, CDR2 YFSETQ. V lost 0 bases and J 8 bases, leaving 9 bases between the germline ends. CDR3 loop: CASSLVAGDEQFF. CDR3 in DNA: TGCGCCAGCAGCTTGGTGGCGGGCGATGAGCAGTTCTTC.

The rearrangement links TRBV4-2 to TRBJ2-7, with 7 bases that match TRBD2. Germline V gene data show CDR1 as LGHNA and CDR2 as YNFKEQ. Trimming at V came to 1 base and at J to 2 bases, leaving 2 bases not matched to a gene. This CDR3 region has 14 residues. The CDR3 is CASSQGGGAYEQYF. In nucleotides, the CDR3 is TGTGCCAGCAGCCAAGGGGGAGGGGCCTACGAGCAGTACTTC.

The chain couples TRBV4-1 to TRBJ1-1, with 7 bases fitting TRBD1. The CDR3 length is 19 residues. Germline assignment: CDR1 MGHRA and CDR2 YSYEKL. The ends lost 4 bases at V and 0 bases at J; junction bases unmatched: 17. The CDR3 DNA reads TGCGCCAGCAGCCCAAAGAAGGAGGGGGCGGCCATTCTGAACACTGAAGCTTTCTTT. Protein: CASSPKKEGAAILNTEAFF.

Comment on this clone: Distinct nucleotide sequences in the sample also encode this CDR3. J is TRBJ1-1 and V is TRBV29-1; 9 positions agree with TRBD1. Germline-derived CDR1 and CDR2 are SQVTM and ANQGSEA. With 3 bases clipped from V and 1 base from J, the junction kept 0 bases outside the gene matches. The CDR3 runs to 13 residues. CDR3 in amino acids: CSVEGQGNTEAFF. The CDR3 DNA is TGCAGCGTTGAGGGACAGGGGAACACTGAAGCTTTCTTT.

This chain links TRBV10-3 with TRBJ2-2, with TRBD2 identical over 7 bases. CDR3 length equals 15 residues. Germline V gene data show CDR1 as ENHRY and CDR2 as SYGVKD. V lost 8 bases to trimming and J lost 2 bases; unmatched junction nucleotides: 8. The CDR3 coding sequence is TGTGCCATCGGGGATCTAGCGGCTAACACCGGGGAGCTGTTTTTT. Protein: CAIGDLAANTGELFF.

The chain is built from TRBV29-1 and TRBJ2-3, with a possible D match to TRBD2 (6 bases). Trimming removed 6 bases at V and 2 bases at J, with 21 bases between. The CDR3 loop spans 16 amino acids. Germline-derived CDR1 and CDR2 are SQVTM and ANQGSEA. DNA for the CDR3: TGCAGCGTCCATACGCCATACGCGGGAACCACAGATACGCAGTATTTT. It specifies CSVHTPYAGTTDTQYF.

V gene TRBV11-2 combines with J gene TRBJ1-2; D possibly corresponds to TRBD1 (6 bases). V dropped 5 bases and J dropped 8 bases, with 18 bases sitting between them. The length of the CDR3 is 14 residues. Per the germline V gene, CDR1 is SGHAT and CDR2 is FQNNGV. CDR3 protein: CASSPLDSSTGYTF. DNA for the CDR3: TGTGCCAGCAGCCCCCTGGACAGCTCCACCGGCTACACCTTC.

The chain links TRBV28 to TRBJ2-7; possible D gene TRBD1, 5 bases. Germline CDR1 reads MDHEN; CDR2 reads SYDVKM. Trimming removed 2 bases at V and 3 bases at J, with 14 bases between. CDR3 length: 15 residues. The DNA of the CDR3 is TGTGCCAGCAGTTTAAGGGGCGCGGATTACTACGAGCAGTACTTC. Residues: CASSLRGADYYEQYF. Full variable domain (missing parts from reference TRBV28 and TRBJ2-7): DVKVTQSSRYLVKRTGEKVFLECVQDMDHENMFWYRQDPGLGLRLIYFSYDVKMKEKGDIPEGYSVSREKKERFSLILESASTNQTSMYLCASSLRGADYYEQYFGPGTRLTVT.

The chain employs TRBV5-6 and TRBJ1-5; 8 nucleotides line up with TRBD1. V trimming: 0 bases; J trimming: 4 bases; junction bases outside the gene matches: 3. CDR1 and CDR2 (germline): SGHDT, YYEEEE. The CDR3 loop spans 15 amino acids. CDR3 nucleotide sequence: TGTGCCAGCAGCTTGGCCCAGGGGGCGAATCAGCCCCAGCATTTT. Protein: CASSLAQGANQPQHF.

The chain joins TRBV2 to TRBJ1-5; no reliable D call. The CDR3 length is 16 residues. Germline V gives CDR1 SNHLY, CDR2 FYNNEI. The germline V and J ends were trimmed by 0 bases and 3 bases, with 12 bases remaining between them. The CDR3 region has the DNA TGTGCCAGCAGTGAAGCCCCAGGAATATACAATCAGCCCCAGCATTTT. Residues: CASSEAPGIYNQPQHF.

Points on this clone: At one end, the junction sequence differs from germline, possibly due to a read error. The V gene is TRBV5-1, the J gene TRBJ1-1; D gene ambiguous. The CDR3 totals 9 residues. Per germline, CDR1 SGHRS and CDR2 YFSETQ. CDR3 amino acids: CASSPEAFF. CDR3 DNA sequence: TGCGCCAGCAGCCCTGAGGCTTTCTTT.

The chain couples TRBV19 to TRBJ1-1, with 8 bases that match TRBD1. Trimming at V came to 3 bases and at J to 5 bases, leaving 2 bases not matched to a gene. The CDR3 is 13 amino acids. CDR1 and CDR2 (germline): LNHDA, SQIVND (reference sequence). The CDR3: CASSMTGVTEAFF. In DNA, the CDR3 is TGTGCCAGTAGTATGACAGGGGTAACTGAAGCTTTCTTT.